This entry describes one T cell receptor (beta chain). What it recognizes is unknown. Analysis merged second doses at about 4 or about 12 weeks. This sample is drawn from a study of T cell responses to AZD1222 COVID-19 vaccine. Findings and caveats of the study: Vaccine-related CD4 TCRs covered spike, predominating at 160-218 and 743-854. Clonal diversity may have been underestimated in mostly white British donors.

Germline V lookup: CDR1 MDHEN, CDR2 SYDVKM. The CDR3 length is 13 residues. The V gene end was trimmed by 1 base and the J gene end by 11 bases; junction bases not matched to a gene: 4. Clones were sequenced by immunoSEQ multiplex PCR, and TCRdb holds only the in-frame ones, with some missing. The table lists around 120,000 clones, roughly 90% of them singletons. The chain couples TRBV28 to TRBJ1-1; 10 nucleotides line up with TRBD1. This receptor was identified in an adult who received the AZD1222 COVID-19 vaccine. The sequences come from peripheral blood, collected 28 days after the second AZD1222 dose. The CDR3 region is CASSLLGQGGAFF. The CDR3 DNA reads TGTGCCAGCAGTTTATTAGGACAGGGGGGCGCTTTCTTT. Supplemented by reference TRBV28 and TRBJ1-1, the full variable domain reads DVKVTQSSRYLVKRTGEKVFLECVQDMDHENMFWYRQDPGLGLRLIYFSYDVKMKEKGDIPEGYSVSREKKERFSLILESASTNQTSMYLCASSLLGQGGAFFGQGTRLTVV.